Detailed here is one T cell receptor (beta chain). This record belongs to a study of cytomegalovirus exposure and HLA in healthy donors. The V end lost 1 base, the J end lost 0 bases, and 10 bases lay between the germline ends. This CDR3 is built from 16 residues. Germline lookup yields CDR1 SGHVS and CDR2 FQNEAQ. Measured with immunoSEQ multiplex PCR; TCRdb has only the in-frame clones, and not every one. The repertoire consists of 65,000 or so clones, with roughly 94% occurring once and the leading ten covering around 4.5%. Sequencing was done on a sample of PBMCs. This sequence originates from a man between 18 and 29 years old in good health and CMV-seropositive. The chain links TRBV7-8 to TRBJ1-5; tentative D call: TRBD1 (6 bases). In DNA form, the CDR3 reads TGTGCCAGCAGCTTAGGGGTAGGGGGTAGCAATCAGCCCCAGCATTTT. It specifies CASSLGVGGSNQPQHF.